This T cell receptor (beta chain) was obtained from a study of T cell repertoires in cytomegalovirus infection. Looking at the study overall: TCR beta signatures that were public indicated CMV infection and matching HLA type. General study findings and limits: Accumulated public TCR beta family frequency recognized individuals carrying CMV together with the relevant HLA. Within the response measured ex vivo, HLA-C-restricted CMV-specific TCR beta clonotypes were dominant.

TCRdb processed the reads anew with MiXCR; each CDR3 protein has one entry. In the table there are a few hundred thousand distinct CDR3 sequences, about a sixth of which are singletons. Per germline, CDR1 DFQATT and CDR2 SNEGSKA (reference sequence). This CDR3 comprises 12 residues. V was shortened by 4 bases and J by 5 bases, with 9 bases between the two germline ends. This clonotype was observed a handful of times. Its antigen remains unidentified. The V and J genes are TRBV20-1 and TRBJ1-5; unclear D gene. The source is a human donor in good health (CMV status not recorded). Some clones in this sample may be carry-over from other donors' samples. The sequenced sample consisted of PBMCs. CDR3: CSATREDQPQHF. The CDR3 DNA reads TGCAGTGCTACCCGAGAAGATCAGCCCCAGCATTTT.